Presented here are 29 T cell receptor beta chains from one specimen sequenced in a study of blood T cell repertoires in COVID-19 (dated by TCRdb to between 2020 and 2021). Receptor libraries were prepared by the immunoSEQ multiplex PCR assay. TCRdb provides this immuneACCESS table in a form limited to in-frame rearrangements. Some clones are lacking; in checked studies, under half of them reflect an unresolved V gene, and why the rest are absent is not known. Here the sample has roughly 500,000 clones; 70% to 90% occur a single time. The ten top clones hold 1.8% of the sample. The specimen sequenced was PBMCs or T cells enriched from blood (not recorded which). All receptors come from a woman aged 40 to 50 who had recovered from COVID-19.

This chain links TRBV5-4 with TRBJ2-6, with 7 nucleotides matching TRBD1. CDR1 and CDR2 (germline): SGHNT, YYREEE (reference sequence). This CDR3 region has 16 residues. J was trimmed by 4 bases and V by 4 bases; bases with no gene match: 8. The CDR3 sequence: CASSAGQVAGANVLTF. In DNA, the CDR3 is TGTGCCAGCAGCGCCGGACAGGTCGCGGGGGCCAACGTCCTGACTTTC.

The chain joins TRBV6-5 to TRBJ1-1; D is ambiguous. This CDR3 region has 15 residues. V gave up 4 bases and J gave up 5 bases, with 17 bases separating them. Germline V gene data show CDR1 as MNHEY and CDR2 as SVGAGI. The DNA for the CDR3 is TGTGCCAGCAGTTCCCTGGAGGCGCGTGTGACTGAAGCTTTCTTT. Protein product: CASSSLEARVTEAFF.

The chain employs TRBV9 and TRBJ2-6; D is perhaps TRBD1 or TRBD2 (8 bases each). This CDR3 contains 19 residues. Trimming removed 4 bases from V and 0 bases from J, with 20 bases in between. Germline V lookup: CDR1 SGDLS, CDR2 YYNGEE. Here the CDR3 reads CASSLAGTGGLSGANVLTF. CDR3 nucleotides: TGTGCCAGCAGCTTAGCGGGAACAGGGGGTCTCTCTGGGGCCAACGTCCTGACTTTC.

The chain has TRBV6-5 and TRBJ1-2; D not resolved. The CDR3 runs 13 residues. Trimming stripped 2 bases from V and 2 bases from J, with 6 bases between. From germline, CDR1 is MNHEY and CDR2 SVGAGI. In nucleotides, the CDR3 is TGTGCCAGCAGTTACCTCCAGAACTATGGCTACACCTTC. This translates into CASSYLQNYGYTF.

This clone was observed a handful of times. The chain recombines TRBV12-3 or TRBV12-4 with TRBJ2-5; the D is unclear. The CDR3 sequence is 12 residues long. V lost 4 bases and J 5 bases, leaving 8 bases between the germline ends. The CDR3 DNA follows: TGTGCCAGCAGTTCCGAGGTGGAGACCCAGTACTTC. Its protein product is CASSSEVETQYF.

V gene TRBV11-3 combines with J gene TRBJ2-3, with D unresolved. The V gene's germline CDR1 is SGHNT and CDR2 YENEEA. The CDR3 is 18 amino acids. Trimming took off 1 base at V and 0 bases at J, with 17 bases between the two ends. The CDR3 DNA reads as TGTGCCAGCAGCTTAGGTTTAGCCGGCGGCGGTAGCACAGATACGCAGTATTTT. Its translation is CASSLGLAGGGSTDTQYF.

The V and J genes are TRBV11-3 and TRBJ2-5; D may be TRBD1 (5 bases). The CDR3 has 13 amino acids. CDR1 and CDR2 from the germline V gene are SGHNT and YENEEA. V was shortened by 1 base and J by 3 bases, with 6 bases between the two germline ends. CDR3 sequence: CASSLGQKETQYF. The DNA of the CDR3 is TGTGCCAGCAGCTTAGGACAGAAAGAGACCCAGTACTTC. Together with reference TRBV11-3 and TRBJ2-5, the CDR3 gives the full variable domain: EAGVVQSPRYKIIEKKQPVAFWCNPISGHNTLYWYLQNLGQGPELLIRYENEEAVDDSQLPKDRFSAERLKGVDSTLKIQPAELGDSAVYLCASSLGQKETQYFGPGTRLLVL.

The genes are TRBV6-4 and TRBJ2-7, with 7 bases matching TRBD1. This CDR3 contains 14 residues. V dropped 9 bases and J dropped 3; count of bases not matched to a gene: 11. Germline loops: CDR1 MRHNA, CDR2 SNTAGT. CDR3 in amino acids: CASCGGQPDYEQYF. The CDR3 bases are TGTGCCAGTTGTGGGGGACAGCCAGACTACGAGCAGTACTTC.

The chain links TRBV18 to TRBJ1-1, with D uncertain. The germline gives CDR1 KGHSH, CDR2 LQKENI. The CDR3 has 14 residues. Trimming took 3 bases from V and 1 from J, leaving 9 bases between them. The CDR3 sequence: CASSPRHPNTEAFF. CDR3 in DNA: TGTGCCAGCTCACCGCGACACCCGAACACTGAAGCTTTCTTT. The whole variable domain, filled in from reference TRBV18 and TRBJ1-1, reads NAGVMQNPRHLVRRRGQEARLRCSPMKGHSHVYWYRQLPEEGLKFMVYLQKENIIDESGMPKERFSAEFPKEGPSILRIQQVVRGDSAAYFCASSPRHPNTEAFFGQGTRLTVV.

The chain uses TRBV4-2 and TRBJ2-1, with D tentatively TRBD2 (5 bases). Germline V CDR1 and CDR2: LGHNA, YNFKEQ. V was cut by 2 bases and J by 6 bases, with 11 bases left in between. The CDR3 totals 14 residues. CDR3 bases: TGTGCCAGCAGCCAACCTAGCAACTCCAATGAGCAGTTCTTC. As protein: CASSQPSNSNEQFF.

The chain uses TRBV15 and TRBJ1-1, with 7 bases lining up with TRBD1. The CDR3 is made up of 16 amino acids. CDR1 is LNHNV and CDR2 is YYDKDF in the germline V gene (reference sequence). Germline trimming cut 8 bases from V and 4 bases from J; bases unmatched to any gene: 16. The CDR3 protein is CATSLEALTGSTEAFF. The DNA for the CDR3 is TGTGCCACCTCACTCGAAGCTCTGACAGGGAGCACTGAAGCTTTCTTT.

This clone was seen only once. This rearrangement joins TRBV29-1 to TRBJ2-1; perhaps TRBD2 as D (5 bases). Per germline, CDR1 SQVTM and CDR2 ANQGSEA. This CDR3 contains 14 residues. V dropped 2 bases and J dropped 7 bases, with 15 bases sitting between them. DNA of the CDR3: TGCAGCGTTGAAATTAGCGCGAGGCCAAATGAGCAGTTCTTC. Its protein is CSVEISARPNEQFF.

This chain uses TRBV5-1 with TRBJ1-4; D may be TRBD1 (5 bases). Trimming stripped 4 bases from V and 5 bases from J, with 15 bases between. Germline-derived CDR1 and CDR2 are SGHRS and YFSETQ. This CDR3 is built from 15 residues. CDR3 loop: CASSPATDQNEKLFF. CDR3 coding DNA: TGCGCCAGCAGCCCCGCGACAGACCAGAATGAAAAACTGTTTTTT.

The chain couples TRBV19 to TRBJ2-3; D possibly corresponds to TRBD2 (5 bases). The V gene's germline CDR1 is LNHDA and CDR2 SQIVND (reference sequence). Trimming left V 9 bases short and J 3 bases short, with 19 bases between. This CDR3 comprises 15 residues. CDR3 DNA sequence: TGTGCCAGCGCCCCAGGCCGGGATAAGACAGATACGCAGTATTTT. Translating it yields CASAPGRDKTDTQYF.

The chain joins TRBV24-1 to TRBJ2-7; TRBD1 matches 7 bases. The V gene's germline CDR1 is KGHDR and CDR2 SFDVKD. With V trimmed by 2 bases and J by 1 base, 7 bases remained unmatched. The length of the CDR3 is 16 residues. CDR3: CATSDSRTGTSYEQYF. The CDR3, as DNA: TGTGCCACCAGTGATTCCCGGACAGGCACATCCTACGAGCAGTACTTC.

This chain connects TRBV6-5 to TRBJ1-1; 7 positions agree with TRBD1. The junction had 3 bases not matched to a gene; V was cut back by 2 bases and J by 3 bases. The length of the CDR3 is 14 residues. Germline CDR1 and CDR2: MNHEY and SVGAGI. The CDR3 DNA is TGTGCCAGCAGTTACGGAACAGGGGACACTGAAGCTTTCTTT. Residues: CASSYGTGDTEAFF.

This chain links TRBV10-3 with TRBJ1-6; D is uncertain. CDR3 length equals 15 residues. Germline values: CDR1 ENHRY, CDR2 SYGVKD. The germline V and J ends were trimmed by 4 bases and 2 bases, with 9 bases remaining between them. CDR3 sequence: CAISVGSAYNSPLHF. In DNA, the CDR3 is TGTGCCATCAGTGTAGGCAGCGCCTATAATTCACCCCTCCACTTT.

The chain has TRBV7-2 and TRBJ1-6; the D is unclear. The V end was cut by 5 bases, the J end by 9 bases, with 17 bases between. The CDR3 covers 15 residues. Germline CDR1 reads SGHTA; CDR2 reads FQGNSA. The CDR3 spells CASSPSTATSSPLHF. CDR3 nucleotide sequence: TGTGCCAGCAGCCCCTCAACCGCAACAAGTTCACCCCTCCACTTT.

The rearrangement links TRBV24-1 to TRBJ2-1; tentatively, D is TRBD2 (5 bases). The CDR3 consists of 11 residues. V dropped 9 bases and J dropped 7 bases, with 9 bases sitting between them. From germline, CDR1 is KGHDR and CDR2 SFDVKD. The CDR3 nucleotides are TGTGCCACCGGAAGGAGGAATGAGCAGTTCTTC. Its translation: CATGRRNEQFF.

This chain connects TRBV5-1 to TRBJ2-5; 13 bases agree with TRBD2. The CDR3 spans 17 residues. The germline V gene has CDR1 SGHRS and CDR2 YFSETQ. Germline trimming cut 4 bases from V and 5 bases from J; bases unmatched to any gene: 11. DNA of the CDR3: TGCGCCAGCAGCCTCTTAGGACTAGCGGGAGTCACTGAGACCCAGTACTTC. Translating it yields CASSLLGLAGVTETQYF.

The V call is TRBV29-1, the J call TRBJ2-1; TRBD2 matches 8 bases. Germline-derived CDR1 and CDR2 are SQVTM and ANQGSEA. This CDR3 region has 17 residues. V lost 3 bases, J lost 0 bases, and 10 bases stayed unmatched. The CDR3 spells CSVDGKREWYSYNEQFF. DNA for the CDR3: TGCAGCGTTGACGGGAAGCGGGAGTGGTACTCCTACAATGAGCAGTTCTTC.

CDR3 in amino acids: CASSPDRGPWNTEAFF. The CDR3 DNA sequence: TGTGCCAGCAGTCCGGACAGGGGGCCGTGGAACACTGAAGCTTTCTTT. The chain combines TRBV14 with TRBJ1-1; TRBD1 matches 11 bases. Germline V gene lookup returns CDR1 SGHDN and CDR2 FVKESK. This CDR3 contains 16 residues. The V gene end was trimmed by 6 bases and the J gene end by 1 base; junction bases not matched to a gene: 7.

The rearrangement uses TRBV19 and TRBJ2-7; 9 bases align to TRBD2. Germline V gives CDR1 LNHDA, CDR2 SQIVND (reference sequence). J gave up 3 bases and V 10 bases, and 7 bases lay outside the gene matches. This CDR3 is built from 13 residues. The CDR3 here is CATFGSGSYEQYF. DNA for the CDR3: TGTGCCACCTTCGGTAGCGGGAGCTACGAGCAGTACTTC.

The sample holds one count of this clone. CDR3 nucleotides: TGTGCCATAGGGGGCGGAAGCTCTGGAAACACCATATATTTT. This gives the protein CAIGGGSSGNTIYF. The V call is TRBV15, the J call TRBJ1-3; TRBD1 matches at 7 bases. Unmatched junction bases numbered 6, after V lost 10 bases and J lost 0 bases. The CDR3 is 14 residues long. The germline gives CDR1 LNHNV, CDR2 YYDKDF (reference sequence). Based on the CDR3 plus reference TRBV15 and TRBJ1-3, the full variable domain is DAMVIQNPRYQVTQFGKPVTLSCSQTLNHNVMYWYQQKSSQAPKLLFHYYDKDFNNEADTPDNFQSRRPNTSFCFLDIRSPGLGDTAMYLCAIGGGSSGNTIYFGEGSWLTVV.

The chain recombines TRBV11-2 with TRBJ1-4; D remains unclear. Trimming took off 3 bases at V and 7 bases at J, with 15 bases between the two ends. The CDR3 covers 15 residues. The germline gives CDR1 SGHAT, CDR2 FQNNGV. The CDR3 reads CASSFPPIRGEKLFF. The CDR3 region has the DNA TGTGCCAGCAGCTTTCCGCCGATACGGGGTGAAAAACTGTTTTTT.

The V gene is TRBV4-3, the J gene TRBJ1-2; no clear D. V shed 0 bases and J shed 4 bases, with 18 bases lying between them. The CDR3 is 17 residues long. CDR1 is LGHNA and CDR2 is YSLEER in the germline V gene. This CDR3 is CASSQDLRGTHPYGYTF. CDR3 in DNA: TGCGCCAGCAGCCAAGATTTACGGGGAACCCACCCCTATGGCTACACCTTC.

The V call is TRBV5-1, the J call TRBJ2-7; 10 bases match TRBD1. Germline V gene data show CDR1 as SGHRS and CDR2 as YFSETQ. V shed 0 bases and J 9 bases; nucleotides not matched to a gene: 9. The CDR3 runs to 15 residues. The CDR3 region is CASSLDLDRGVGQYF. DNA for the CDR3: TGCGCCAGCAGCTTGGATCTGGACAGGGGGGTTGGGCAGTACTTC.

The V and J genes are TRBV7-9 and TRBJ2-1; TRBD2 aligns across 13 bases. CDR3 length: 14 amino acids. Germline assignment: CDR1 SEHNR and CDR2 FQNEAQ (reference sequence). With V trimmed by 5 bases and J by 12 bases, 7 bases remained unmatched. CDR3 region: CASSPGTSGTRQFF. DNA of the CDR3: TGTGCCAGCAGCCCAGGGACTAGCGGGACCCGGCAGTTCTTC.

The rearrangement joins TRBV21-1 to TRBJ2-6; the listed D gene, TRBD1, was not tested against the DNA. TRBV21-1 is reported as a pseudogene. The CDR3 spans 19 residues. CDR3 coding DNA: TGTGCCAGCAGCCGATCGGACAGGGGGGGTTGGTTGGAGGCCAACGTCCTGACTTTC. Amino acid sequence: CASSRSDRGGWLEANVLTF.